This record covers a single T cell receptor (beta chain). Its matching antigen is unknown. Compared with germline, one end of the junction differs, possibly owing to a read error. The sample belongs to a study of cytomegalovirus exposure and HLA in healthy donors. Study in general: Counted in an early data release were 65 million to 100 million unique TCRs from HLA-typed donors.

Notes on the study in general: Later on, an analysis showed TCR association rates differing by HLA locus, with DRB1 the most and HLA-C the fewest. In a later analysis, donors in an Asian-associated ancestry cluster reportedly had fewer N-insertions in productive TCRs than the cohort mean.

The PCR used 60 Vbeta and 13 Jbeta primers. Profiled with immunoSEQ multiplex PCR; TCRdb holds only in-frame clones, not every one. The sample shows more than 95,000 clones, 60% to 80% of them seen only once. The receptor was derived from a man aged 55 to 70 in good health and CMV-seropositive. The sequenced material came from PBMCs.

CDR3 bases: TGTTCCAGCGCGACAGGGATCTACGAGCAGTACTTC. Protein product: CSSATGIYEQYF. The V and J genes are TRBV7-9 and TRBJ2-7, with 7 bases aligning to TRBD1. This CDR3 is 12 amino acids long. Germline assignment: CDR1 SEHNR and CDR2 FQNEAQ (reference sequence).